This T cell receptor beta chain was sequenced for a study of low-dose radiotherapy and immunotherapy resistance in tumors (dated 2022 in TCRdb). With regard to the full study: Cohort 1 received 0.5 Gy per fraction every 2 weeks, with a prescribed total PTV dose of 6.5 Gy. For Cohort 2, the dose was 1 Gy per fraction given every two weeks, adding up to 13 Gy in total across 26 weeks. Nivolumab was administered intravenously as a 240 mg flat dose every two weeks, and ipilimumab was administered intravenously at 1 mg/kg every six weeks. Cyclophosphamide 200 mg/m2 was given intravenously every two weeks, one day before each radiation and immunotherapy administration. Starting on cycle 1 day 1, patients took 300 mg of aspirin by mouth once daily for four cycles. Randomization of trial participants into treatment groups was not performed. Eight patients were included in the translational analysis, namely three from the first dose cohort plus the first five from the second dose cohort.

This specimen's time point label, interpreted: before trial treatment. Donors were enrolled in RACIN, a single-arm phase I dose-escalation trial combining nivolumab, ipilimumab, aspirin, low-dose cyclophosphamide and low-dose radiotherapy. To be eligible, a patient needed to have an advanced solid tumor that was TIL-negative. First-strand cDNA was synthesized with Superscript III and a set of TRAV- and TRBV-specific primers, covering both TCRalpha and TCRbeta chains. TCRs were amplified with Phusion for around 20 PCR cycles using a constant-region primer together with the adapter attached to the V primers. Amplification of the isolated mRNA was done with the MessageAmp II aRNA Amplification Kit, which involved a roughly 16-hour in vitro transcription at 37 degrees C. The Dynabeads mRNA DIRECT Purification Kit was used to isolate the mRNA for TCR sequencing. Indexed Illumina adapters were added in a second Phusion PCR of approximately 27 cycles, after which AMPure XP beads were used to purify the products. Deep sequencing of TCRalpha and TCRbeta libraries was performed on an Illumina MiniSeq instrument. As for the authors' bioinformatics: Using custom Perl scripts, TCR sequences encoding the same protein were pooled, out-of-frame sequences were removed, and the abundance of each clonotype was computed. TCR sequences supported by only a single read were excluded from analysis. The metrics used to describe the repertoires included Shannon entropy, Gini index, clonality, richness, and the frequency of TCRs shared between repertoires. The public reads were reprocessed in TCRdb via fastp at Q25 and MiXCR, keeping in-frame beta chains. Entries are consolidated by CDR3 protein sequence, retaining the most common genes and DNA. The authors' filters were not applied to this entry. For this sample there are approximately 90,000 distinct CDR3 sequences; 8% to 10% appear just once. Together, the top ten hold more than 0.85% of the sample.

This clonotype was recorded many times. The clone's antigen remains unknown. No base quality information exists; no much larger clone differs at one position. The sequencing used PBMCs, collected before treatment. The TCR was taken from a male donor with prostate cancer.

For the CDR3, the sequence is CASSLFTGTIDTGELFF. The bases are TGTGCCAGCAGTTTATTCACAGGGACTATTGACACCGGGGAGCTGTTTTTT. The chain is encoded by TRBV12-3 or TRBV12-4 joined to TRBJ2-2; a tentative D match to TRBD2 spans 7 bases. Inclusive of the bounding cysteine and phenylalanine, the CDR3 is 17 residues long. Only the CDR3 DNA stays, 51 bases, in frame from base 1. The germline ends are 16 bases apart after V is trimmed by 2 bases and J by 3 bases.